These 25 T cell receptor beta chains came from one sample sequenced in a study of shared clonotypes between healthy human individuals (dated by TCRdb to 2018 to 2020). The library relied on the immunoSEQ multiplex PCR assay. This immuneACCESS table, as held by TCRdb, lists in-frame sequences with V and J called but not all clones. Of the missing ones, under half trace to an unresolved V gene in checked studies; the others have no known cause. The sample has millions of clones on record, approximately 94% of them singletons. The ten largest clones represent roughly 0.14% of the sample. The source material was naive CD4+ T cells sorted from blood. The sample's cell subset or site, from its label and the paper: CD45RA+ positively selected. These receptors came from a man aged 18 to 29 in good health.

Here the CDR3 DNA reads TGCGCCAGCAGCTTGAGGGACAGGGACGGCTACACCTTC. As protein: CASSLRDRDGYTF. The genes are TRBV5-1 and TRBJ1-2; 9 bases are a match to TRBD1. CDR3 length: 13 amino acids. V was clipped by 1 base and J by 8 bases; unmatched bases: 3. CDR1 SGHRS and CDR2 YFSETQ come from the germline V gene. The full variable domain, completed using reference TRBV5-1 and TRBJ1-2, is KAGVTQTPRYLIKTRGQQVTLSCSPISGHRSVSWYQQTPGQGLQFLFEYFSETQRNKGNFPGRFSGRQFSNSRSEMNVSTLELGDSALYLCASSLRDRDGYTFGSGTRLTVV.

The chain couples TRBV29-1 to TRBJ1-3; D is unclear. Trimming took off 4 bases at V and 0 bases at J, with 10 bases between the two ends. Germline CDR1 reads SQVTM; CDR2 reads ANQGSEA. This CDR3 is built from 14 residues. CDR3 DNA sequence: TGCAGCGTTGGGACGGACTTCTCTGGAAACACCATATATTTT. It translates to CSVGTDFSGNTIYF.

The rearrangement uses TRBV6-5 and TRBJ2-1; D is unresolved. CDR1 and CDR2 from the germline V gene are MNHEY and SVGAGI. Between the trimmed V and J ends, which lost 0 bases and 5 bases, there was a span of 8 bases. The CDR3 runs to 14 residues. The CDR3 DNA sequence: TGTGCCAGCAGTTACTCAGCGCCAGACAATGAGCAGTTCTTC. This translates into CASSYSAPDNEQFF.

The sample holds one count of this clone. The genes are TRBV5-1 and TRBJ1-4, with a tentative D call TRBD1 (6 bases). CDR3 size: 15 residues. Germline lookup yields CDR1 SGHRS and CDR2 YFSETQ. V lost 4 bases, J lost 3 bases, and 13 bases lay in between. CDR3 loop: CASSLGGGANEKLFF. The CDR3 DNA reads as TGCGCCAGCAGCCTCGGGGGCGGAGCTAATGAAAAACTGTTTTTT.

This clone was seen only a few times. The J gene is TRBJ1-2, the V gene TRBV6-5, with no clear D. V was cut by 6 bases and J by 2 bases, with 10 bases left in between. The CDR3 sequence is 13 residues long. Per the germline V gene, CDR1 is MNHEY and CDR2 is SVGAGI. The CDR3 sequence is CASSWAENYGYTF. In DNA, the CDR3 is TGTGCCAGCAGCTGGGCGGAGAACTATGGCTACACCTTC.

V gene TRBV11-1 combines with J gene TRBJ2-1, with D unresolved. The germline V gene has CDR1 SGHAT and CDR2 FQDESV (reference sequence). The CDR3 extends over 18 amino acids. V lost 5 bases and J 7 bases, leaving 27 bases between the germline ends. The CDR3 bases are TGTGCCAGCAGCGTCCAGTTCTATTGGCGGTCGGTGGGGAATGAGCAGTTCTTC. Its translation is CASSVQFYWRSVGNEQFF. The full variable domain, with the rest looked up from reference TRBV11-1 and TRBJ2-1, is EAEVAQSPRYKITEKSQAVAFWCDPISGHATLYWYRQILGQGPELLVQFQDESVVDDSQLPKDRFSAERLKGVDSTLKIQPAELGDSAMYLCASSVQFYWRSVGNEQFFGPGTRLTVL.

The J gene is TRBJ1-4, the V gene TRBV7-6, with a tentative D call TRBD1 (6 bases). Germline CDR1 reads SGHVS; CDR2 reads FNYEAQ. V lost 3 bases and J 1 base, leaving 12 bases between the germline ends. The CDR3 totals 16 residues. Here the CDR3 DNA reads TGTGCCAGCAGCTTGATGGGGGCAGTAACTAATGAAAAACTGTTTTTT. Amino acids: CASSLMGAVTNEKLFF.

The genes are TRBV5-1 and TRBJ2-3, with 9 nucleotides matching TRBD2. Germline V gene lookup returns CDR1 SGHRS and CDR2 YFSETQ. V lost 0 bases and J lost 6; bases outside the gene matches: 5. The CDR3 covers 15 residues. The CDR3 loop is CASSLVAGGLDTQYF. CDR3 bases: TGCGCCAGCAGCTTGGTCGCGGGGGGGCTGGATACGCAGTATTTT.

CDR3 nucleotide sequence: TGTGCCAGCAGCAGAGGGGGACCGGGGACAGATACGCAGTATTTT. The encoded protein is CASSRGGPGTDTQYF. The gene calls are TRBV11-3 and TRBJ2-3, with D maybe TRBD1 (6 bases). Germline CDR1 reads SGHNT; CDR2 reads YENEEA. The length of the CDR3 is 15 residues. Trimming left V 5 bases short and J 3 bases short, with 15 bases between. Drawing the rest from reference TRBV11-3 and TRBJ2-3, the complete variable domain is EAGVVQSPRYKIIEKKQPVAFWCNPISGHNTLYWYLQNLGQGPELLIRYENEEAVDDSQLPKDRFSAERLKGVDSTLKIQPAELGDSAVYLCASSRGGPGTDTQYFGPGTRLTVL.

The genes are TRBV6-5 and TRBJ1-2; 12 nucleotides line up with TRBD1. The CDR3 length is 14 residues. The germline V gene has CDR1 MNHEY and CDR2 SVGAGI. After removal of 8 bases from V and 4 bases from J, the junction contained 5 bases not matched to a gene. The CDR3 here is CASRGQGAFYGYTF. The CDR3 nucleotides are TGTGCCAGCCGGGGACAGGGGGCTTTCTATGGCTACACCTTC.

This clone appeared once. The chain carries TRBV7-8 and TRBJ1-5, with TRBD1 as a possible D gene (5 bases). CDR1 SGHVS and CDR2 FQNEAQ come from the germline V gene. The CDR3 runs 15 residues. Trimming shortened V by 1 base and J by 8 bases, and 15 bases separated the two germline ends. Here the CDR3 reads CASSLDLGGVEPQHF. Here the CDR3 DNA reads TGTGCCAGCAGCTTAGATCTGGGAGGGGTAGAGCCCCAGCATTTT.

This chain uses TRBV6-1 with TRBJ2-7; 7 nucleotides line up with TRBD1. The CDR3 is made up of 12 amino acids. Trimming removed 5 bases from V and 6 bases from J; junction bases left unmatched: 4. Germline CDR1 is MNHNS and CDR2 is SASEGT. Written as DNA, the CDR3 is TGTGCCAGCAGTAACAGGGGCGTCGAGCAGTACTTC. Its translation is CASSNRGVEQYF.

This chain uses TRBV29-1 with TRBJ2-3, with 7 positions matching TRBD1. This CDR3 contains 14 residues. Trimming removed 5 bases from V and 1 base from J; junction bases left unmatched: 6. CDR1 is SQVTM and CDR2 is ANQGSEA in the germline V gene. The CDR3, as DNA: TGCAGCGTTTCCGAGGGGGCCCGCACAGATACGCAGTATTTT. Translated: CSVSEGARTDTQYF.

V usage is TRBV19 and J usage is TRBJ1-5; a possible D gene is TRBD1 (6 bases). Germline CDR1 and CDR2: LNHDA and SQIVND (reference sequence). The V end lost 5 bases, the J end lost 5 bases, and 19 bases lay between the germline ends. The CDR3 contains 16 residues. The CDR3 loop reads CASSGTGAGWYQPQHF. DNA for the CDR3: TGTGCCAGTAGTGGGACGGGGGCAGGGTGGTATCAGCCCCAGCATTTT. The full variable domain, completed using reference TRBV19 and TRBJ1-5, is DGGITQSPKYLFRKEGQNVTLSCEQNLNHDAMYWYRQDPGQGLRLIYYSQIVNDFQKGDIAEGYSVSREKKESFPLTVTSAQKNPTAFYLCASSGTGAGWYQPQHFGDGTRLSIL.

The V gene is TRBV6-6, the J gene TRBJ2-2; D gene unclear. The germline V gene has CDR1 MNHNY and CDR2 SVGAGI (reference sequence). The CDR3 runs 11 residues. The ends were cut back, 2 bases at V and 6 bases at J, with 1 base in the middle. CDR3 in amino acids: CASSYAGELFF. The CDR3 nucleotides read TGTGCCAGCAGTTACGCCGGGGAGCTGTTTTTT.

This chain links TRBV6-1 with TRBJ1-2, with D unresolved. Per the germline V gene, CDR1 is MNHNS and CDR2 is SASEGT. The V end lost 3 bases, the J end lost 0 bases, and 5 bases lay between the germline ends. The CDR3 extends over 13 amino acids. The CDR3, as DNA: TGTGCCAGCAGTGAGTGGGCTAACTATGGCTACACCTTC. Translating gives CASSEWANYGYTF.

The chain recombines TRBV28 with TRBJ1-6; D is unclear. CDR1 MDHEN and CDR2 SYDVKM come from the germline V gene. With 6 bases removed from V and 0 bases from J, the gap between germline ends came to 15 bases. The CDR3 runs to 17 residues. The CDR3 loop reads CASSLSQISSYNSPLHF. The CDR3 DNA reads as TGTGCCAGCAGCCTCTCTCAGATTAGCTCCTATAATTCACCCCTCCACTTT.

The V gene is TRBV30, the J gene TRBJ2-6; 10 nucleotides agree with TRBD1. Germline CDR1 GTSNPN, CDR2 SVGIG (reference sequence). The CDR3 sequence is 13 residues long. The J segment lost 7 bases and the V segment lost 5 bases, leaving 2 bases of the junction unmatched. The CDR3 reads CAWGTGAANVLTF. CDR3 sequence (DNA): TGTGCCTGGGGGACAGGGGCAGCCAACGTCCTGACTTTC. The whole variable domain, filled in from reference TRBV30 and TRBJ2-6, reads SQTIHQWPATLVQPVGSPLSLECTVEGTSNPNLYWYRQAAGRGLQLLFYSVGIGQISSEVPQNLSASRPQDRQFILSSKKLLLSDSGFYLCAWGTGAANVLTFGAGSRLTVL.

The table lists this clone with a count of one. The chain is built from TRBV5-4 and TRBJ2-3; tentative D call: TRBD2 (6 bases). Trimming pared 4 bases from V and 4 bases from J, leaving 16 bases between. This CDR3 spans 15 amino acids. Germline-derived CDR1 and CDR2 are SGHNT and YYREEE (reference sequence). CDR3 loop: CASSAGLSGADTQYF. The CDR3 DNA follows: TGTGCCAGCAGCGCGGGACTCTCTGGCGCAGATACGCAGTATTTT.

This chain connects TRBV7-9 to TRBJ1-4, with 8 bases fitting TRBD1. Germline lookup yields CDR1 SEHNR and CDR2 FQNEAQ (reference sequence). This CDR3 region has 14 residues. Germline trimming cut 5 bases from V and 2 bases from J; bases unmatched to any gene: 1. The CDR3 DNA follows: TGTGCCAGCAGCCGGACAGGGACTAATGAAAAACTGTTTTTT. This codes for CASSRTGTNEKLFF.

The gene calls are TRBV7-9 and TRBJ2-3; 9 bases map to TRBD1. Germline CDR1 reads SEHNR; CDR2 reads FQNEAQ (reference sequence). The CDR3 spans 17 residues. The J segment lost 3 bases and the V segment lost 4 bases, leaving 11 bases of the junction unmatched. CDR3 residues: CASSSLTGQGSTDTQYF. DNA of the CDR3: TGTGCCAGCAGCTCCCTTACGGGACAGGGATCGACAGATACGCAGTATTTT.

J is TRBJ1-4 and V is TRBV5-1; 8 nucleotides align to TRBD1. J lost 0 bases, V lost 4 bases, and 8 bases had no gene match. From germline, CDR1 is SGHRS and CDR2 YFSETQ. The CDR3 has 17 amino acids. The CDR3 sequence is CASSPQGQGSTNEKLFF. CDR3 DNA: TGCGCCAGCAGCCCCCAAGGACAGGGCTCAACTAATGAAAAACTGTTTTTT.

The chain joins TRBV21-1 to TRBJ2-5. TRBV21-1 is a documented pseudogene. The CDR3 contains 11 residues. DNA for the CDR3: TGTGCCAGCACCCCGAAAGAGACCCAGTACTTC. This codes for CASTPKETQYF.

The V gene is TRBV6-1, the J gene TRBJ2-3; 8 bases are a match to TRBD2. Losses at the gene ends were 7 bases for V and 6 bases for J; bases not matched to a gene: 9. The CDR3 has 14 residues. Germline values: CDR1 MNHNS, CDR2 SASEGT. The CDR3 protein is CASNPTGGRDTQYF. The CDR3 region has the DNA TGTGCCAGCAATCCCACGGGGGGGAGGGATACGCAGTATTTT.

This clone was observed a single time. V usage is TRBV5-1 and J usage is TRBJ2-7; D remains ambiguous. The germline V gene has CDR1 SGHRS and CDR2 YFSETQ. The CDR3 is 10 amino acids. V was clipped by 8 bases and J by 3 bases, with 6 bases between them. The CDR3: CASPYYEQYF. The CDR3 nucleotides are TGCGCCAGTCCCTACTACGAGCAGTACTTC.